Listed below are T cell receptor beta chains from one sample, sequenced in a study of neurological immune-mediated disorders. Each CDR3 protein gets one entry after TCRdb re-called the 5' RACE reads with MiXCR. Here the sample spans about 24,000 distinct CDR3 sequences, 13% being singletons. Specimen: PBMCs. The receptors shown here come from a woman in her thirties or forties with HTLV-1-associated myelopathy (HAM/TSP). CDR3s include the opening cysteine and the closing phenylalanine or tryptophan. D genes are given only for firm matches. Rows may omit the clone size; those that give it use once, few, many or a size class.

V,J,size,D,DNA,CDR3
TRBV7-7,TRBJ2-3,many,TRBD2,TGTGCCAGCAGCCCCCGGGCTAGCGGGGGTTTCACAGATACGCAGTATTTT,CASSPRASGGFTDTQYF
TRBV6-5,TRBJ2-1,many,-,TGTGCCAGCAGTTACAACAGGGAGGACAATGAGCAGTTCTTC,CASSYNREDNEQFF
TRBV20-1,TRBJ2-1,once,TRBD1,TGCAGTACTAGGACAGGGTCGAATGAGCAGTTCTTC,CSTRTGSNEQFF
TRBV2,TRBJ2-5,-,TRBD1,TGTGCCAGCAAGACGGACAGGGGGCGCACGGAGACCCAGTACTTC,CASKTDRGRTETQYF
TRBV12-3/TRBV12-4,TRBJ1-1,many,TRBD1,TGTGCCAGCAGTTTTAGACAGGGGGCAGGTGAAGCTTTCTTT,CASSFRQGAGEAFF
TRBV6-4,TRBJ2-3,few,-,TGTGCCAGCAGTGACTCGTGGGGGCCGGCAGATACGCAGTATTTT,CASSDSWGPADTQYF
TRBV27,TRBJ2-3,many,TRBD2,TGTGCCAGCAGCTTACTGGGGACTAGCGGGGGAGCAGATACGCAGTATTTT,CASSLLGTSGGADTQYF
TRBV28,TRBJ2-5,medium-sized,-,TGTGCCAGCAGTTTTCGGGGACAAGAGACCCAGTACTTC,CASSFRGQETQYF
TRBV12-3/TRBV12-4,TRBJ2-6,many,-,TGTGCCAGCAGTTCAGGGACGGAGATCTCTGGGGCCAACGTCCTGACTTTC,CASSSGTEISGANVLTF
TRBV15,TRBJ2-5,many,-,TGTGCCACCAGCAGAGATGCTAAGGGGATAGAAAGAGAGACCCAGTACTTC,CATSRDAKGIERETQYF
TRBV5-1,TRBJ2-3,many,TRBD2,TGCGCCAGCGGCCTTAGCGGGAGGGCCCCAGATACGCAGTATTTT,CASGLSGRAPDTQYF
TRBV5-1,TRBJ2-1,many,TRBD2,TGCGCCAGCAGCTTGGCTACTAGCGGACCCTACAATGAGCAGTTCTTC,CASSLATSGPYNEQFF
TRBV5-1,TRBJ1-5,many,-,TGCGCCAGCAGCTTGGATGAAGCGGGAGGAAATCAGCCCCAGCATTTT,CASSLDEAGGNQPQHF
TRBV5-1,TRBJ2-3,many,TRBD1,TGCGCCAGCAGCGCAGGGACAGCAGATACGCAGTATTTT,CASSAGTADTQYF
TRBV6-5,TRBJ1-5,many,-,TGTGCCAGCAGTTTGGGGGAGGCGGGTCAGCCCCAGCATTTT,CASSLGEAGQPQHF
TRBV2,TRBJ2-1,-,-,TGTGCCAGCAGTGAGGACAGCGGTATAGACAATGAGCAGTTCTTC,CASSEDSGIDNEQFF
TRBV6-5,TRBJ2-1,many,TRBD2,TGTGCCACCACGGGGACTAGCGGGGGGTCTTACTACAATGAGCAGTTCTTC,CATTGTSGGSYYNEQFF
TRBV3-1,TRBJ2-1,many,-,TGTGCCAGCAGCCAAGAACGGATGGAGTACCCAACCTACAATGAGCAGTTCTTC,CASSQERMEYPTYNEQFF
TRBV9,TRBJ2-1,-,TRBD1,TGTGCCAGCAGCCCCCGGACAGGGAGGCTGAACAATGAGCAGTTCTTC,CASSPRTGRLNNEQFF
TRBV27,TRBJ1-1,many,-,TGTGCCAGCAGTCTAACAGGTGACACTGAAGCTTTCTTT,CASSLTGDTEAFF
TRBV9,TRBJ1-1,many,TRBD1,TGTGCCAGCAGCGTAGATGGACAGGACGGCGCTGAAGCTTTCTTT,CASSVDGQDGAEAFF
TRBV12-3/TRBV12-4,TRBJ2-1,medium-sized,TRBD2,TGTGCCAGCAGTCCGGGACTAGCGGGGGCCTACAATGAGCAGTTCTTC,CASSPGLAGAYNEQFF
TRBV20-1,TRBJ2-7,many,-,TGCAGTGCTAGAGATAGGCCTAGTAGGGGGGAGCAGTACTTC,CSARDRPSRGEQYF
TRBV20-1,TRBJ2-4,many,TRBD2,TGCAGTGCGGAGGCGGGGGGAGCCAAAAACATTCAGTACTTC,CSAEAGGAKNIQYF
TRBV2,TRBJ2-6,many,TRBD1,TGTGCCAGCCAAGGGACAGGTGGGGCCAACGTCCTGACTTTC,CASQGTGGANVLTF
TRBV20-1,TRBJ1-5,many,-,TGCAGTGCCGGCGGACGATCAGGGGTAAATCAGCCCCAGCATTTT,CSAGGRSGVNQPQHF
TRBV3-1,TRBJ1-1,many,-,TGTGCCAGCAGCCAAGATTGGGAGCGGACTGAAGCTTTCTTT,CASSQDWERTEAFF
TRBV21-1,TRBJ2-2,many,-,TGTGCCAGCAGCGAGGGGAGCCTAGTCGCGGGCGGGGAGCTGTTTTTT,CASSEGSLVAGGELFF
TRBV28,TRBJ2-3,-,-,TGTGCCAGCAGACCAGGGTTTACAGATACGCAGTATTTT,CASRPGFTDTQYF
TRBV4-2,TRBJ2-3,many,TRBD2,TGTGCCAGCAGCCAAACTAGCGGGGGCACAGATACGCAGTATTTT,CASSQTSGGTDTQYF
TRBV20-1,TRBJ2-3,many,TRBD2,TGCAGTGCACCCTCGCTGCGGGGGGTAGCAGATACGCAGTATTTT,CSAPSLRGVADTQYF
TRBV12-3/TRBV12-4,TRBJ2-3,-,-,TGTGCCAGCAGTCCGGGAGCAAGCACAGATACAAAATATTTT,CASSPGASTDTKYF
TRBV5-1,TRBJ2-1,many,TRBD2,TGCGCCAGCAGCCCGGGACTAGCGGGGGCCTTGAATGAGCAGTTCTTC,CASSPGLAGALNEQFF
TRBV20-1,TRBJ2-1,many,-,TGCAGTGCTAGAGAGGGTCTCGGGTCAAATGAGCAGTTCTTC,CSAREGLGSNEQFF
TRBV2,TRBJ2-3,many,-,TGTGCCAGCACCCCCACCGAGGATACGCAGTATTTT,CASTPTEDTQYF
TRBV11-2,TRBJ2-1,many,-,TGTGCCAGCAGCTCAAGACGGCACTCCTACAATGAGCAGTTCTTC,CASSSRRHSYNEQFF
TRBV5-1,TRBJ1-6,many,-,TGCGCCAGCAGCCCGGATGGACAGATCAATTCACCCCTCCACTTT,CASSPDGQINSPLHF
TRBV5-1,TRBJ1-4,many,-,TGCGCCAGCAGCTGGAACCCACCAGGGACTAATGAAAAACTGTTTTTT,CASSWNPPGTNEKLFF
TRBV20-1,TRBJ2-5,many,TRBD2,TGCAGTGCTAGAGATGCGGCGGGGGGGCCAGAGACCCAGTACTTC,CSARDAAGGPETQYF
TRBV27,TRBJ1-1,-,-,TGTGCCAGCAGTTTATCAGGGGATGGCGCTGAAGCTTTCTTT,CASSLSGDGAEAFF
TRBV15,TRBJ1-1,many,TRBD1,TGTGCCACCAGGGACAGGGAGAGGCGGAACACTGAAGCTTTCTTT,CATRDRERRNTEAFF
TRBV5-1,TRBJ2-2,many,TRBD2,TGCGCCAGCAGCCCTACTAGCGGGGGGGCCGGGGAGCTGTTTTTT,CASSPTSGGAGELFF
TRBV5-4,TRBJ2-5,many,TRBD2,TGTGCCAGCAGCTTGTGGTCGGGCGGGGGCCAAGAGACCCAGTACTTC,CASSLWSGGGQETQYF
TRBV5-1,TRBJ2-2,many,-,TGCGCCAGCAGCTTGGACGGGAGCGGGGAGCTGTTTTTT,CASSLDGSGELFF
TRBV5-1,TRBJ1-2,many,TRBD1,TGCGCCAGCAGCAGGGACAGGGGAAACTATGGCTACACCTTC,CASSRDRGNYGYTF
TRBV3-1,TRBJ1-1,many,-,TGTGCCAGCAGCCAAGAACACGGGGACACTGAAGCTTTCTTT,CASSQEHGDTEAFF
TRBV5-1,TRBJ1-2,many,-,TGCGCCAGCAGCTTGGACCCAGGAAGGGCCTATTTC,CASSLDPGRAYF
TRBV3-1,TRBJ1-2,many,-,TGTGCCAGCAGCCAAGAGTCCGCAGGGGCAAGGTATGGCTACACCTTC,CASSQESAGARYGYTF
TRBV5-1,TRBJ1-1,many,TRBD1,TGCGCCAGCAGCCCCGACAGGGGGCGGTACACTGAAGCTTTCTTT,CASSPDRGRYTEAFF
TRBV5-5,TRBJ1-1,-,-,TGTGCCAGCAGCAGCACAATTAACAGGAAAAGCTTGACTGAAGCTTTCTTT,CASSSTINRKSLTEAFF
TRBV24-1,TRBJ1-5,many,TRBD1,TGTGCCACCAGTGACTGGACAGGAGGGCCCCAGCATTTT,CATSDWTGGPQHF
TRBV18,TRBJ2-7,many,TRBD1,TGTGCCAGCTCACCAACGACAGGGGCAGGGAGCGAGCAGTACTTC,CASSPTTGAGSEQYF
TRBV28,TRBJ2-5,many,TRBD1,TGTGCCAGCGCCACCGAGTACCGGGACAGGGGGCCGGAGACCCAGTACTTC,CASATEYRDRGPETQYF
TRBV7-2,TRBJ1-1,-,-,TGTGCCAGCAGCTTTACGGGGACAACCACTGAAGCTTTCTTT,CASSFTGTTTEAFF
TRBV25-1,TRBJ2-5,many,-,TGTGCCAGCAGTGTACTAGGGGCCCAAGAGACCCAGTACTTC,CASSVLGAQETQYF
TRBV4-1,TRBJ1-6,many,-,TGCGCCAGCAGCCCACAGGGACTCCCCTGGAATTCACCCCTCCACTTT,CASSPQGLPWNSPLHF
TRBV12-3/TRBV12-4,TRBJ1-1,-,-,TGTTCCAGCAGTTCTACTGGGGGCACTGAAGCTTTCTTT,CSSSSTGGTEAFF